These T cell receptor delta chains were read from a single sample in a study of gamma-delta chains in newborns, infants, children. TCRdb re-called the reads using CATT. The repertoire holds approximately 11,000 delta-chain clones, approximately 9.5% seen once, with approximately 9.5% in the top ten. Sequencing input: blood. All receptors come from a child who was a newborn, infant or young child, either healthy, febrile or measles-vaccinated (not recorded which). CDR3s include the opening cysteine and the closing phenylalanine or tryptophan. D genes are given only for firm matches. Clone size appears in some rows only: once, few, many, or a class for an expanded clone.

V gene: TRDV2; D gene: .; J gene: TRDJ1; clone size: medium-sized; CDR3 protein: CACDTVSLPENTDKLIF; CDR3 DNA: TGTGCCTGTGACACCGTTTCCTTACCCGAGAACACCGATAAACTCATCTTT
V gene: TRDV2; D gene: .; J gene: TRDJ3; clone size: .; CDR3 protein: CACDTVLGGSWDTRQMFF; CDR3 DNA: TGTGCCTGTGACACCGTACTGGGAGGGTCCTGGGACACCCGACAGATGTTTTTC
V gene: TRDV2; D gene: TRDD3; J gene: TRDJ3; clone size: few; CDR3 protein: CACDTVLGDKVSWDTRQMFF; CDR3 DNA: TGTGCCTGTGACACGGTACTGGGGGATAAGGTCTCCTGGGACACCCGACAGATGTTTTTC
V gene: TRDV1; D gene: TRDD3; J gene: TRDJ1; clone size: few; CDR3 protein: CALGELLTGGYDPSNTDKLIF; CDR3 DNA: TGTGCTCTTGGGGAACTCCTGACCGGGGGATACGATCCGAGTAACACCGATAAACTCATCTTT
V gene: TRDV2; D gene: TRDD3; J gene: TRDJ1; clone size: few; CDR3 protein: CACTSLAGDTFSTDKLIF; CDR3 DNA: TGCGCCTGTACATCCTTGGCTGGGGATACCTTCAGCACCGATAAACTCATCTTT
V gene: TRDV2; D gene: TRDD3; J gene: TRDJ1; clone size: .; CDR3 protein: CACDRLGDTYTDKLIF; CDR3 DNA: TGTGCCTGTGACCGACTGGGGGATACGTACACCGATAAACTCATCTTT
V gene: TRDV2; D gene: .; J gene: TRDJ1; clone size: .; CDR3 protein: CACDTVGPAYTDKLIF; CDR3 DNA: TGTGCCTGTGACACCGTAGGGCCAGCTTACACCGATAAACTCATCTTT
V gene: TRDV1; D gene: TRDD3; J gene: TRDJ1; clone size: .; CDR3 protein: CALGDIPFLPPTGGYGPLYTDKLIF; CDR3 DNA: TGTGCTCTTGGGGATATTCCCTTCCTACCCCCCACTGGGGGATACGGACCCCTGTACACCGATAAACTCATCTTT
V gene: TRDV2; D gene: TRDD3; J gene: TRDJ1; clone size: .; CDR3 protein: CACDQLQARASGILGDRAHKLIF; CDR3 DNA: TGTGCCTGTGACCAACTCCAGGCGAGAGCTTCGGGGATACTGGGGGATCGTGCCCATAAACTCATCTTT
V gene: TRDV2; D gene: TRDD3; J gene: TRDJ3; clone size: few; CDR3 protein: CACDTVLGDQLSWDTRQMFF; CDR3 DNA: TGTGCCTGTGACACCGTACTGGGGGACCAGCTCTCCTGGGACACCCGACAGATGTTTTTC
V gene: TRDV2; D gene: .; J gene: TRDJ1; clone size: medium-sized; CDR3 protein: CACDLWETDKLIF; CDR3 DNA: TGTGCCTGTGACCTATGGGAGACCGATAAACTCATCTTT
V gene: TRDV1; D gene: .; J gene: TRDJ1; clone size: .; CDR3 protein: CALGDFPTLLGGAPCFVDKLIF; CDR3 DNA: TGTGCTCTTGGGGATTTTCCTACGTTATTGGGGGGGGCCCCCTGTTTCGTGGATAAACTCATCTTT
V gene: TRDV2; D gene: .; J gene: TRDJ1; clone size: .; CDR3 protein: CACDTVGGRDKLIF; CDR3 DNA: TGTGCCTGTGACACCGTGGGGGGCCGCGATAAACTCATCTTT
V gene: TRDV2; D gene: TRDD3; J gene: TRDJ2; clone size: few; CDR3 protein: CACDPVLGEALAAQLFF; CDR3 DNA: TGTGCCTGTGACCCCGTACTGGGGGAAGCTTTGGCAGCACAACTCTTCTTT
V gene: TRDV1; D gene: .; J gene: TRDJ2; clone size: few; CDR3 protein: CALGEHSSRAVLTAQLFF; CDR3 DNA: TGTGCTCTTGGGGAACACTCTTCCCGCGCCGTTTTGACAGCACAACTCTTCTTT
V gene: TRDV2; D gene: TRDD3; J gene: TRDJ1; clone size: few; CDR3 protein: CACDTLTTGGYAPTDKLIF; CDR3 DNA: TGTGCCTGTGACACGTTGACGACTGGGGGATACGCTCCCACCGATAAACTCATCTTT
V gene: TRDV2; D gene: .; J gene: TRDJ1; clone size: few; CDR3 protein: CACDAVIRDTDKLIF; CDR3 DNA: TGTGCCTGTGACGCCGTCATTCGGGACACCGATAAACTCATCTTT
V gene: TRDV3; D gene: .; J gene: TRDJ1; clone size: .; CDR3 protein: CAHGGNPTDKLIF; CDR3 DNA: TGTGCCCACGGGGGGAACCCAACCGATAAACTCATCTTT
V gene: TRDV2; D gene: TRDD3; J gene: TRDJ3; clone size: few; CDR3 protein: CACGTGGYSWDTRQMFF; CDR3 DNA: TGTGCCTGTGGTACTGGGGGATACTCCTGGGACACCCGACAGATGTTTTTC
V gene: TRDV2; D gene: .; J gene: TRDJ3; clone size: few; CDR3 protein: CACDRLTQGGSWDTRQMFF; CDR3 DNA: TGTGCCTGTGACAGACTAACCCAGGGAGGCTCCTGGGACACCCGACAGATGTTTTTC
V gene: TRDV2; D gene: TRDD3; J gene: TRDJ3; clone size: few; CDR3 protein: CACDTTGGYRSWDTRQMFF; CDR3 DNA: TGTGCCTGTGACACCACTGGGGGATACCGCTCCTGGGACACCCGACAGATGTTTTTC
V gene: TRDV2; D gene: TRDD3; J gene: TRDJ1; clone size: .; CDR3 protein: CACDPLEGGSATGKLIF; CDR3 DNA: TGTGCCTGTGACCCCCTTGAAGGGGGATCCGCTACGGGCAAACTCATCTTT
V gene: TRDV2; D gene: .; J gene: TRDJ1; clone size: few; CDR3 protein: CACDTLGTRTDKLIF; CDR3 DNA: TGTGCCTGTGACACGCTGGGGACCCGCACCGATAAACTCATCTTT
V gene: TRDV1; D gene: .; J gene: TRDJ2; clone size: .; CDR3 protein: CALGELRAGGVRIALTAQLFF; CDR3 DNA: TGTGCTCTTGGGGAATTACGCGCCGGAGGGGTTAGGATAGCTTTGACAGCACAACTCTTCTTT
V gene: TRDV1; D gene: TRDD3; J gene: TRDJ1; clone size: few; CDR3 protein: CALGEPASPLGVGDTLVYTDKLIF; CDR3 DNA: TGTGCTCTTGGGGAACCTGCGAGTCCCCTTGGAGTGGGGGATACGCTGGTCTACACCGATAAACTCATCTTT
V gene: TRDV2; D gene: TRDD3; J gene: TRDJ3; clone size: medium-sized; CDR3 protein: CACDTGGFPSSWDTRQMFF; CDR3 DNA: TGTGCCTGTGACACTGGGGGATTCCCAAGCTCCTGGGACACCCGACAGATGTTTTTC
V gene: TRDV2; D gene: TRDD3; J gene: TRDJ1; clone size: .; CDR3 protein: CACDVLGDTPTDKLIF; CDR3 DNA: TGTGCCTGTGACGTACTGGGGGATACCCCAACCGATAAACTCATCTTT
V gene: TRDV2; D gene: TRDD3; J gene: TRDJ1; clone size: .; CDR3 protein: CACDTLGALGDKLIF; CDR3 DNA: TGTGCCTGTGACACCCTGGGGGCCTTAGGCGATAAACTCATCTTT